These 18 T cell receptor beta chains were all obtained from the same sample, sequenced in a study of T cell repertoires in cytomegalovirus infection. TCRdb reprocessed the reads with MiXCR, giving one entry per CDR3 protein. The table includes approximately 700,000 distinct CDR3 sequences, 35% detected once. Sequencing was carried out using PBMCs. These receptors were obtained from a human donor in good health (CMV status not recorded). Some clones in this sample may be carry-over from other donors' samples.

In the case of this clonotype: Relative to the germline gene, one junction end is altered; a read error may explain this. The chain has TRBV10-3 and TRBJ2-7; tentatively, D is TRBD2 (6 bases). This CDR3 has 14 residues. CDR1 is ENHRY and CDR2 is SYGVKD in the germline V gene. The CDR3 is CALSDRRDLYEQYF. CDR3 DNA: TGTGCCCTCAGTGACCGGCGGGACCTCTACGAGCAGTACTTC.

The gene calls are TRBV4-1 and TRBJ1-5; D is ambiguous. Germline V gene lookup returns CDR1 MGHRA and CDR2 YSYEKL. CDR3 length: 15 amino acids. Trimming took off 1 base at V and 3 bases at J, with 10 bases between the two ends. The CDR3 loop reads CASSQVVRLNQPQHF. The DNA for the CDR3 is TGCGCCAGCAGCCAAGTTGTTCGTCTCAATCAGCCCCAGCATTTT.

This clonotype appeared many times. In DNA form, the CDR3 reads TGTGCCATCAGCTCAGGGGCAATACAAGCTTTCTTT. Translated: CAISSGAIQAFF. This rearrangement joins TRBV10-3 to TRBJ1-1; D is possibly TRBD1 (6 bases). The CDR3 has 12 amino acids. The V end was cut by 6 bases, the J end by 9 bases, with 14 bases between. The germline V gene has CDR1 ENHRY and CDR2 SYGVKD.

In its sample, this clonotype was seen a few times. J is TRBJ1-5 and V is TRBV10-3; 11 bases are a match to TRBD1. V lost 6 bases to trimming and J lost 8 bases; unmatched junction nucleotides: 6. CDR1 and CDR2 (germline): ENHRY, SYGVKD. This CDR3 is 14 amino acids long. CDR3 sequence reads: CAIRGTGGGEPQHF. CDR3 DNA: TGTGCCATCAGGGGGACAGGGGGAGGAGAGCCCCAGCATTTT.

The chain links TRBV4-1 to TRBJ1-4, with D unresolved. CDR3 length: 14 amino acids. Germline lookup yields CDR1 MGHRA and CDR2 YSYEKL. Deletions cut 0 bases from V and 14 bases from J, with 16 bases between. The CDR3 spells CASSQDITGLLLFF. CDR3 nucleotides: TGCGCCAGCAGCCAAGATATAACCGGTTTACTGCTGTTTTTT.

The J gene is TRBJ2-1, the V gene TRBV28; D is ambiguous. This CDR3 has 13 residues. Germline values: CDR1 MDHEN, CDR2 SYDVKM. V lost 8 bases and J lost 1, with 9 bases in between. The CDR3 protein is CASLESSYNEQFF. Here the CDR3 DNA reads TGTGCCAGCCTTGAGAGTTCCTACAATGAGCAGTTCTTC. Using reference TRBV28 and TRBJ2-1 for the parts outside the CDR3, the full variable domain is DVKVTQSSRYLVKRTGEKVFLECVQDMDHENMFWYRQDPGLGLRLIYFSYDVKMKEKGDIPEGYSVSREKKERFSLILESASTNQTSMYLCASLESSYNEQFFGPGTRLTVL.

The chain is built from TRBV30 and TRBJ1-5; 7 bases fit TRBD1. CDR1 is GTSNPN, CDR2 SVGIG, per germline (reference sequence). The CDR3 covers 15 residues. After removal of 3 bases from V and 9 bases from J, the junction contained 14 bases not matched to a gene. Here the CDR3 DNA reads TGTGCCTGGAGCCCCCCAGGACAGGCTATACGGCCCCAGCATTTT. It is translated as CAWSPPGQAIRPQHF. The whole variable domain, remainder taken from reference TRBV30 and TRBJ1-5, is SQTIHQWPATLVQPVGSPLSLECTVEGTSNPNLYWYRQAAGRGLQLLFYSVGIGQISSEVPQNLSASRPQDRQFILSSKKLLLSDSGFYLCAWSPPGQAIRPQHFGDGTRLSIL.

This clonotype was seen more than once but under ten times. This chain joins TRBV7-8 and TRBJ2-5; TRBD2 agrees at 8 bases. V was clipped by 4 bases and J by 5 bases; unmatched bases: 9. There are 15 residues in the CDR3. Germline CDR1 and CDR2: SGHVS and FQNEAQ. CDR3 protein: CASSSRAGGWETQYF. As DNA, the CDR3 is TGTGCCAGCAGCTCTCGGGCGGGGGGCTGGGAGACCCAGTACTTC.

This CDR3 is CASIVASGQSEKLFF. Here the CDR3 DNA reads TGTGCCAGCATCGTAGCTTCGGGACAGAGCGAAAAACTGTTTTTT. The chain recombines TRBV7-8 with TRBJ1-4, with 7 bases that match TRBD1. The CDR3 covers 15 residues. The V gene end was trimmed by 7 bases and the J gene end by 8 bases; junction bases not matched to a gene: 13. From germline, CDR1 is SGHVS and CDR2 FQNEAQ.

In this sample, this clonotype turned up a few times. This sequence joins TRBV6-5 and TRBJ1-1; D gene unclear. V dropped 5 bases and J dropped 1 base, with 11 bases sitting between them. CDR3 size: 14 residues. Germline lookup yields CDR1 MNHEY and CDR2 SVGAGI. CDR3 in amino acids: CASSLLATNTEAFF. The CDR3 nucleotides read TGTGCCAGCAGTCTCCTGGCCACGAACACTGAAGCTTTCTTT.

This clonotype was picked up many times. The chain joins TRBV20-1 to TRBJ2-3; D is unclear. Germline V gene data show CDR1 as DFQATT and CDR2 as SNEGSKA (reference sequence). V was shortened by 8 bases and J by 0 bases, with 12 bases between the two germline ends. The CDR3 runs to 13 residues. The CDR3 DNA reads TGCAGTTCATCGATCCTAAGCACAGATACGCAGTATTTT. Its protein is CSSSILSTDTQYF.

This chain uses TRBV11-2 with TRBJ2-5, with 7 bases identical to TRBD2. The CDR3 spans 16 residues. The ends lost 3 bases at V and 2 bases at J; junction bases unmatched: 9. Germline CDR1 SGHAT, CDR2 FQNNGV. The CDR3 DNA reads TGTGCCAGCAGCTTTGTTGGTAGCGGGCCACAAGAGACCCAGTACTTC. Protein sequence: CASSFVGSGPQETQYF. The whole variable domain, filled in from reference TRBV11-2 and TRBJ2-5, reads EAGVAQSPRYKIIEKRQSVAFWCNPISGHATLYWYQQILGQGPKLLIQFQNNGVVDDSQLPKDRFSAERLKGVDSTLKIQPAKLEDSAVYLCASSFVGSGPQETQYFGPGTRLLVL.

Many counts were recorded for this clonotype. The J gene is TRBJ1-5, the V gene TRBV11-2; 7 positions match TRBD1. CDR3 size: 14 residues. Looked up from germline, CDR1 is SGHAT and CDR2 is FQNNGV. V gave up 3 bases and J gave up 3 bases; unmatched junction bases: 2. CDR3 DNA sequence: TGTGCCAGCAGCTTGGGACAGCACAATCAGCCCCAGCATTTT. This translates into CASSLGQHNQPQHF.

This clonotype turned up a few times. This chain links TRBV19 with TRBJ2-7; 8 bases are a match to TRBD2. The ends lost 3 bases at V and 1 base at J; junction bases unmatched: 5. Germline CDR1 LNHDA, CDR2 SQIVND (reference sequence). The CDR3 is made up of 15 amino acids. CDR3 in amino acids: CASSIRSGRSYEQYF. The CDR3 DNA is TGTGCCAGTAGTATCAGGAGCGGGAGATCCTACGAGCAGTACTTC. The variable domain in full, with the rest retrieved from reference TRBV19 and TRBJ2-7, is DGGITQSPKYLFRKEGQNVTLSCEQNLNHDAMYWYRQDPGQGLRLIYYSQIVNDFQKGDIAEGYSVSREKKESFPLTVTSAQKNPTAFYLCASSIRSGRSYEQYFGPGTRLTVT.

J is TRBJ1-4 and V is TRBV20-1; no clear D gene. The length of the CDR3 is 14 residues. Germline assignment: CDR1 DFQATT and CDR2 SNEGSKA (reference sequence). V was trimmed by 6 bases and J by 5 bases, leaving 16 bases between them. CDR3 bases: TGCAGTGCGACCCGTGGGTCAGTAAATGAAAAACTGTTTTTT. Amino acid sequence: CSATRGSVNEKLFF.

V is TRBV7-2 and J is TRBJ2-1; TRBD2 matches at 11 bases. Germline assignment: CDR1 SGHTA and CDR2 FQGNSA. The CDR3 runs 15 residues. Germline trimming cut 4 bases from V and 3 bases from J; bases unmatched to any gene: 2. Here the CDR3 reads CASSSTSGNYNEQFF. In DNA, the CDR3 is TGTGCCAGCAGCTCGACTAGCGGGAACTACAATGAGCAGTTCTTC.

The rearrangement uses TRBV5-1 and TRBJ1-6; TRBD1 agrees at 9 bases. V lost 1 base and J lost 7; bases outside the gene matches: 9. Germline V CDR1 and CDR2: SGHRS, YFSETQ. This CDR3 has 17 amino acids. In nucleotides, the CDR3 is TGCGCCAGCAGCTTGCGGTCCGTAGGACAGGGGAATTCACCCCTCCACTTT. Translating gives CASSLRSVGQGNSPLHF.

The V call is TRBV28, the J call TRBJ2-7; 7 bases line up with TRBD1. V shed 4 bases, J shed 9 bases, and the junction held 18 bases outside the gene matches. Germline V gene data show CDR1 as MDHEN and CDR2 as SYDVKM. The CDR3 sequence is 16 residues long. In DNA form, the CDR3 reads TGTGCCAGCAGTTCAAACCCCACAAACAGGGGTCGGGCGCAGTACTTC. Translated: CASSSNPTNRGRAQYF. The whole variable domain, remainder taken from reference TRBV28 and TRBJ2-7, is DVKVTQSSRYLVKRTGEKVFLECVQDMDHENMFWYRQDPGLGLRLIYFSYDVKMKEKGDIPEGYSVSREKKERFSLILESASTNQTSMYLCASSSNPTNRGRAQYFGPGTRLTVT.